The 30 T cell receptor beta chains below come from one sample, sequenced in a study of regulatory T cells in long-lasting Graves disease (dated by TCRdb to about 2021). The meaning of the sample's time point label: persistent/refractory GD, antithyroid drugs over 5 years with positive TRAb. For both TCR sequencing and RNA sequencing, RNA was extracted from PBMCs using TRIzol. Library construction relied on multiplex PCR. TCRdb names Illumina HiSeq 4000 as the instrument used. CDR3 regions were amplified by Arm-PCR with iRepertoire HTBI primers to construct TCR beta libraries. TCRdb reprocessed the public reads (quality trimming at Q25 with fastp, clone calling with MiXCR) and kept in-frame beta chains. Rows with a matching CDR3 protein are joined into one entry that keeps the most common DNA and genes. This sample holds more than 650,000 distinct CDR3 sequences; roughly 30% were observed only once. The ten largest clones represent 42% of the sample.

The source material was peripheral blood mononuclear cells (PBMCs), sampled when the disease was refractory, from a patient treated with antithyroid drugs. These receptors all come from a female donor with Graves disease.

CDR3 sequence: CASSLTPWRRLSNQPQHF. In DNA, the CDR3 is TGTGCCAGCAGTCTAACCCCTTGGAGGCGGCTTAGCAATCAGCCCCAGCATTTT. The chain employs TRBV6-1 and TRBJ1-5; D is unclear. The CDR3 covers 18 residues. Germline-derived CDR1 and CDR2 are MNHNS and SASEGT. Between the trimmed V and J ends, which lost 5 bases and 0 bases, there was a span of 20 bases.

In its sample, this clonotype was seen many times. The chain carries TRBV27 and TRBJ1-1; 7 positions match TRBD1. There are 15 residues in the CDR3. The J segment lost 1 base and the V segment lost 0 bases, leaving 2 bases of the junction unmatched. Germline CDR1 and CDR2: MNHEY and SMNVEV (reference sequence). CDR3 in amino acids: CASSLSGQTNTEAFF. CDR3 sequence (DNA): TGTGCCAGCAGTTTATCGGGACAGACGAACACTGAAGCTTTCTTT.

This clonotype was detected ten times or more. V and J are TRBV12-5 and TRBJ2-5; 13 bases fit TRBD2. The length of the CDR3 is 16 residues. The ends lost 5 bases at V and 3 bases at J; junction bases unmatched: 6. Per the germline V gene, CDR1 is LGHNT and CDR2 is FRNRAP. CDR3 sequence: CASGPGTSGKEETQYF. CDR3 nucleotides: TGTGCTAGTGGTCCAGGGACTAGCGGGAAGGAAGAGACCCAGTACTTC.

This clonotype showed up many times. The rearrangement links TRBV27 to TRBJ2-7; TRBD2 matches 11 bases. The germline gives CDR1 MNHEY, CDR2 SMNVEV (reference sequence). Unmatched junction bases numbered 12, after V lost 5 bases and J lost 6 bases. This CDR3 is 16 amino acids long. CDR3 sequence: CASSQSSGRAMVEQYF. The CDR3 nucleotides are TGTGCCAGCAGTCAAAGTAGCGGGAGGGCTATGGTCGAGCAGTACTTC.

This chain joins TRBV6-1 and TRBJ1-4; 11 bases line up with TRBD1. This CDR3 is built from 15 residues. V lost 3 bases, J lost 10 bases, and 7 bases stayed unmatched. Germline V CDR1 and CDR2: MNHNS, SASEGT. The CDR3 loop is CASSESGTGGLKLFF. DNA of the CDR3: TGTGCCAGCAGTGAGTCCGGGACAGGGGGATTAAAACTGTTTTTT.

This chain links TRBV3-1 with TRBJ1-3; possibly TRBD1 for D (5 bases). CDR3 length equals 15 residues. Deletions cut 5 bases from V and 4 bases from J, with 15 bases between. Germline assignment: CDR1 LGHDT and CDR2 YNNKEL (reference sequence). The CDR3 sequence: CASSTHADTGNTIYF. CDR3 sequence (DNA): TGTGCCAGCAGCACGCACGCGGACACCGGAAACACCATATATTTT.

The table lists this clonotype with a few counts. Here the CDR3 DNA reads TGCAGCGTTGATTCCGGTCGGAGGAGGGCTGACGGCTACACCTTC. Translating gives CSVDSGRRRADGYTF. This sequence joins TRBV29-1 and TRBJ1-2; D unresolved. CDR1 is SQVTM and CDR2 is ANQGSEA in the germline V gene. The CDR3 contains 15 residues. V lost 3 bases and J 8 bases, leaving 22 bases between the germline ends.

The chain uses TRBV10-3 and TRBJ1-1; D is uncertain. Germline V gives CDR1 ENHRY, CDR2 SYGVKD. The CDR3 consists of 13 residues. Trimming cost V 3 bases and J 4 bases, with 9 bases left between them. The CDR3 region has the DNA TGTGCCATCAGTGATCAGAAGGTCACTGAAGCTTTCTTT. As protein: CAISDQKVTEAFF.

This sequence joins TRBV6-2 or TRBV6-3 and TRBJ2-7, with D maybe TRBD2 (5 bases). Germline V lookup: CDR1 MNHEY, CDR2 SVGEGT. V dropped 4 bases and J dropped 2 bases, with 12 bases sitting between them. The CDR3 spans 14 residues. Written as DNA, the CDR3 is TGTGCCAGCAGTTCAATAAGACTAACCTACGAGCAGTACTTC. Translation gives CASSSIRLTYEQYF.

V is TRBV5-1 and J is TRBJ2-5; 10 nucleotides match TRBD1. Germline V CDR1 and CDR2: SGHRS, YFSETQ. V was pared by 4 bases and J by 4 bases, with 7 bases of the junction left unmatched. This CDR3 has 15 amino acids. CDR3 nucleotides: TGCGCCAGCAGCGCGGGGGACAGGGGATCAGAGACCCAGTACTTC. Translated: CASSAGDRGSETQYF.

The rearrangement joins TRBV4-1 to TRBJ1-2; 8 nucleotides agree with TRBD1. CDR1 is MGHRA, CDR2 YSYEKL, per germline. The CDR3 runs 15 residues. With 1 base clipped from V and 4 bases from J, the junction kept 5 bases outside the gene matches. CDR3 sequence reads: CASSQADGTGYGYTF. In nucleotides, the CDR3 is TGCGCCAGCAGCCAAGCTGACGGGACAGGCTATGGCTACACCTTC.

This clonotype occurred many times. This CDR3 is CASSKQGGETQYF. DNA of the CDR3: TGTGCCAGCAGTAAACAGGGCGGAGAGACCCAGTACTTC. V is TRBV28 and J is TRBJ2-5, with D tentatively TRBD1 (6 bases). Deletions cut 5 bases from V and 4 bases from J, with 11 bases between. The CDR3 has 13 residues. The germline CDR1 and CDR2 sequences are MDHEN and SYDVKM.

This chain links TRBV27 with TRBJ1-5, with 10 bases lining up with TRBD1. Germline lookup yields CDR1 MNHEY and CDR2 SMNVEV (reference sequence). The CDR3 contains 16 residues. Trimming cost V 5 bases and J 2 bases; bases outside gene matches: 6. The CDR3, as DNA: TGTGCCAGCAGTCGACAGGGGGCTACGGGCAATCAGCCCCAGCATTTT. This sequence encodes CASSRQGATGNQPQHF.

This clonotype was found a few times. Because the CDR3's place on the DNA is in doubt, the DNA is left out and the CDR3 is given as listed by TCRdb. This rearrangement joins TRBV2 to TRBJ2-1; the D call TRBD2 from the table was never checked on the DNA. The CDR3 spans 12 residues, counting both ends. Looked up from germline, CDR1 is SNHLY and CDR2 is FYNNEI. The CDR3 loop is CASSEFGGGAFF.

This clonotype was seen more than once but under ten times. The chain recombines TRBV29-1 with TRBJ2-2, with D hard to call. Germline loops: CDR1 SQVTM, CDR2 ANQGSEA. Trimming stripped 5 bases from V and 6 bases from J, with 10 bases between. The CDR3 sequence is 12 residues long. The CDR3 here is CSVPRPPGELFF. The DNA for the CDR3 is TGCAGCGTTCCACGCCCTCCCGGGGAGCTGTTTTTT.

This clonotype came up many times. The chain is built from TRBV10-3 and TRBJ2-2, with D perhaps matching TRBD1 or TRBD2 (5 bases each). CDR1 is ENHRY and CDR2 is SYGVKD in the germline V gene. The ends were cut back, 5 bases at V and 5 bases at J, with 15 bases in the middle. This CDR3 has 15 amino acids. The CDR3 nucleotides are TGTGCCATCAGTAGTGGGGGATCGGGAACCGGGGAGCTGTTTTTT. Protein product: CAISSGGSGTGELFF.

This clonotype has at least ten counts. J is TRBJ1-1 and V is TRBV2; 7 bases line up with TRBD1. V shed 4 bases and J 5 bases; nucleotides not matched to a gene: 7. The CDR3 runs to 14 residues. CDR1 is SNHLY and CDR2 is FYNNEI in the germline V gene. The CDR3 region is CASSGQGRRTEAFF. The CDR3 DNA sequence: TGTGCCAGCAGTGGACAGGGAAGAAGGACTGAAGCTTTCTTT. The full variable domain, in which reference TRBV2 and TRBJ1-1 provide the parts outside the CDR3, is EPEVTQTPSHQVTQMGQEVILRCVPISNHLYFYWYRQILGQKVEFLVSFYNNEISEKSEIFDDQFSVERPDGSNFTLKIRSTKLEDSAMYFCASSGQGRRTEAFFGQGTRLTVV.

This chain uses TRBV19 with TRBJ1-1; possibly TRBD1 for D (5 bases). Trimming took 3 bases from V and 4 from J, leaving 21 bases between them. The CDR3 totals 17 residues. The V gene's germline CDR1 is LNHDA and CDR2 SQIVND (reference sequence). As DNA, the CDR3 is TGTGCCAGTAGTATGGGGCGGTTTGCGGGGATGGGCACTGAAGCTTTCTTT. This translates into CASSMGRFAGMGTEAFF.

This clonotype was detected a few times. The V call is TRBV7-9, the J call TRBJ2-7; D is unresolved. The CDR3 length is 14 residues. V was shortened by 3 bases and J by 0 bases, with 9 bases between the two germline ends. Germline values: CDR1 SEHNR, CDR2 FQNEAQ (reference sequence). The CDR3 loop reads CASSLIGNSYEQYF. The DNA for the CDR3 is TGTGCCAGCAGCTTGATAGGCAACTCCTACGAGCAGTACTTC.

This clonotype was seen many times. J is TRBJ2-5 and V is TRBV11-2; TRBD2 matches 8 bases. V lost 4 bases to trimming and J lost 3 bases; unmatched junction nucleotides: 7. Germline V lookup: CDR1 SGHAT, CDR2 FQNNGV. The CDR3 is 15 amino acids. The CDR3 region has the DNA TGTGCCAGCAGCTCGACCGGGACTAGTAAAGAGACCCAGTACTTC. Its protein is CASSSTGTSKETQYF.

A few counts support this clonotype. This chain joins TRBV24-1 and TRBJ1-5, with 7 bases aligning to TRBD1. The length of the CDR3 is 16 residues. V gave up 0 bases and J gave up 6 bases; unmatched junction bases: 7. From germline, CDR1 is KGHDR and CDR2 SFDVKD. CDR3 sequence: CATSDLGRQGGQPQHF. The CDR3 region has the DNA TGTGCCACCAGTGATTTGGGGAGACAGGGCGGTCAGCCCCAGCATTTT.

The gene calls are TRBV9 and TRBJ1-4; no firm D call. CDR3 length: 14 amino acids. Trimming shortened V by 0 bases and J by 5 bases, and 8 bases separated the two germline ends. CDR1 and CDR2 (germline): SGDLS, YYNGEE. Here the CDR3 reads CASSVGFRNEKLFF. The CDR3 coding sequence is TGTGCCAGCAGCGTAGGGTTCAGAAATGAAAAACTGTTTTTT.

On this clonotype: The junction and the germline gene differ at one end; a read error may be behind it. The V call is TRBV5-1, the J call TRBJ1-1; TRBD1 aligns across 8 bases. The CDR3 consists of 16 residues. Per the germline V gene, CDR1 is SGHRS and CDR2 is YFSETQ. The CDR3: CASSLPPTGVRTEAFF. As DNA, the CDR3 is TGTGCCAGCAGCTTACCCCCGACAGGGGTGAGGACTGAAGCTTTCTTT.

In this sample, this clonotype turned up many times. The chain carries TRBV2 and TRBJ2-2, with a tentative D call TRBD2 (5 bases). Looked up from germline, CDR1 is SNHLY and CDR2 is FYNNEI. V was shortened by 8 bases and J by 7 bases, with 17 bases between the two germline ends. This CDR3 region has 14 residues. This CDR3 reads CASLPGSRHGELFF. The DNA for the CDR3 is TGTGCCAGCCTCCCGGGATCAAGACACGGGGAGCTGTTTTTT.

This chain uses TRBV2 with TRBJ2-2; D not resolved. Germline V gene sequence: CDR1 SNHLY, CDR2 FYNNEI. The germline V and J ends were trimmed by 7 bases and 4 bases, with 13 bases remaining between them. The length of the CDR3 is 14 residues. This CDR3 is CASKILVGTGELFF. CDR3 in DNA: TGTGCCAGCAAAATTTTAGTGGGCACCGGGGAGCTGTTTTTT.

The V and J genes are TRBV20-1 and TRBJ1-1; D is uncertain. V was pared by 1 base and J by 1 base, with 7 bases between. The CDR3 totals 13 residues. CDR1 DFQATT and CDR2 SNEGSKA come from the germline V gene (reference sequence). The CDR3 reads CSARAAGNTEAFF. CDR3 nucleotide sequence: TGCAGTGCTAGAGCGGCGGGGAACACTGAAGCTTTCTTT.

This clonotype has a single count. CDR3 in DNA: TGTGCCAGCAGCCAAGACCGACAGGGGAACACTGAAGCTTTCTTT. Its translation: CASSQDRQGNTEAFF. V and J are TRBV3-1 and TRBJ1-1; 7 bases align to TRBD1. V dropped 0 bases and J dropped 1; count of bases not matched to a gene: 2. Germline loops: CDR1 LGHDT, CDR2 YNNKEL (reference sequence). The CDR3 loop spans 15 amino acids.

This clonotype appeared many times. The chain is built from TRBV12-3 or TRBV12-4 and TRBJ1-1, with a tentative D call TRBD1 (6 bases). This CDR3 comprises 13 residues. V was shortened by 6 bases and J by 1 base, with 9 bases between the two germline ends. The CDR3 coding sequence is TGTGCCAGCAGACAGGGCACGAACACTGAAGCTTTCTTT. Translation: CASRQGTNTEAFF.

The CDR3 here is CASTPRALAATEAFF. The CDR3 nucleotides are TGTGCCAGTACCCCCCGCGCCCTGGCGGCCACTGAAGCTTTCTTT. The chain is built from TRBV19 and TRBJ1-1, with D unresolved. V was clipped by 7 bases and J by 4 bases, with 19 bases between them. Germline CDR1 LNHDA, CDR2 SQIVND (reference sequence). CDR3 length equals 15 residues.

The chain carries TRBV11-2 and TRBJ2-5, with 9 bases that match TRBD1. The germline V gene has CDR1 SGHAT and CDR2 FQNNGV. The junction had 8 bases not matched to a gene; V was cut back by 5 bases and J by 4 bases. The CDR3 extends over 15 amino acids. CDR3 in amino acids: CASSKPGQGRETQYF. The CDR3 DNA sequence: TGTGCCAGCAGCAAACCGGGACAGGGTAGAGAGACCCAGTACTTC.